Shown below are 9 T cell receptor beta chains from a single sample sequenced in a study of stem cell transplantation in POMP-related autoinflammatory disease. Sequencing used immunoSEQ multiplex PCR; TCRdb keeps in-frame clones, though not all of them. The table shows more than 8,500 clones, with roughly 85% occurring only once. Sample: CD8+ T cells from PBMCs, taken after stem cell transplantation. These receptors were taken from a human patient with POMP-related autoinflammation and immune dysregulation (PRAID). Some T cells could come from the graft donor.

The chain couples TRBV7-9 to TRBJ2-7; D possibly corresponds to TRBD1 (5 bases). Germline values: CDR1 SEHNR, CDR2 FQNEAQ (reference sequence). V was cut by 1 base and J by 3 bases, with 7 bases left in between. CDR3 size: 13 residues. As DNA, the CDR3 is TGTGCCAGCAGCTTAGAGGGGAACTACGAGCAGTACTTC. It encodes CASSLEGNYEQYF.

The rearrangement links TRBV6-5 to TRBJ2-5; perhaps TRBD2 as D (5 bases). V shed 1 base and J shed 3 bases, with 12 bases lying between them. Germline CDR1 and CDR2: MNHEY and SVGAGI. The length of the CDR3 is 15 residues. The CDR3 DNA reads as TGTGCCAGCAGTTACTTTTCGGGGTCCAAAGAGACCCAGTACTTC. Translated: CASSYFSGSKETQYF.

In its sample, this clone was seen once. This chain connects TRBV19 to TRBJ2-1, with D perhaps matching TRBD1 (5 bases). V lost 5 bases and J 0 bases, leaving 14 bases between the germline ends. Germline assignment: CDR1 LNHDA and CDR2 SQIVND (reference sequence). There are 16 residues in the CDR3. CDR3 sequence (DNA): TGTGCCAGTAGTCAGGGTGGGTCCTTCTCCTACAATGAGCAGTTCTTC. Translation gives CASSQGGSFSYNEQFF. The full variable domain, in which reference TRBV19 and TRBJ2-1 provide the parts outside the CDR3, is DGGITQSPKYLFRKEGQNVTLSCEQNLNHDAMYWYRQDPGQGLRLIYYSQIVNDFQKGDIAEGYSVSREKKESFPLTVTSAQKNPTAFYLCASSQGGSFSYNEQFFGPGTRLTVL.

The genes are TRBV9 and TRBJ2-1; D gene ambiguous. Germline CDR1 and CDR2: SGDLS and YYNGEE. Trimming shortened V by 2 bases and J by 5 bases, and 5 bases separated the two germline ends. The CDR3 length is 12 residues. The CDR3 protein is CASSVRDNEQFF. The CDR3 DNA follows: TGTGCCAGCAGCGTTAGAGACAATGAGCAGTTCTTC.

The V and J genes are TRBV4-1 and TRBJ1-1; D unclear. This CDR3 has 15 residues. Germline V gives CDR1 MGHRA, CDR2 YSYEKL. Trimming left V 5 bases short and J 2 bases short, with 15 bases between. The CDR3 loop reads CASSARSGVNTEAFF. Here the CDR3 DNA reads TGCGCCAGCAGCGCGCGTTCAGGAGTAAACACTGAAGCTTTCTTT.

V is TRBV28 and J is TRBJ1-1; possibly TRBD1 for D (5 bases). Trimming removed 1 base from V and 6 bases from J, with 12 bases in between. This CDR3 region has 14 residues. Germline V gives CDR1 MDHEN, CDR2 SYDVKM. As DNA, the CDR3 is TGTGCCAGCAGTTTATATCGGGGCTCATCTGAAGCTTTCTTT. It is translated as CASSLYRGSSEAFF.

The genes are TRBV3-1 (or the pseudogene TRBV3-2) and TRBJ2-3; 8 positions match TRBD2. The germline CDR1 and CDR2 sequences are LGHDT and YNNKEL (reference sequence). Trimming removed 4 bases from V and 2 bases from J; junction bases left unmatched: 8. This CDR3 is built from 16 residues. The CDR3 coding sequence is TGTGCCAGCAGCCGGGGGGTAGCGGGATCCACAGATACGCAGTATTTT. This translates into CASSRGVAGSTDTQYF.

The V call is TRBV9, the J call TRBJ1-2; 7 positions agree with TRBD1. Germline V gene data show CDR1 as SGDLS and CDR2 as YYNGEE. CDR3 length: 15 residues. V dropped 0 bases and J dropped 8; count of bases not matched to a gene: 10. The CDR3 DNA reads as TGTGCCAGCAGCGTAGGACAGGGTGACTGGATAGGCTACACCTTC. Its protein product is CASSVGQGDWIGYTF.

The CDR3 nucleotides read TGTGCCAGCAGTGAATTCGGACAGGGGGCTTGGGGGGATTCACCCCTCCACTTT. It codes for CASSEFGQGAWGDSPLHF. The J gene is TRBJ1-6, the V gene TRBV25-1; 11 bases fit TRBD1. From germline, CDR1 is MGHDK and CDR2 SYGVNS. The ends lost 1 base at V and 8 bases at J; junction bases unmatched: 10. This CDR3 region has 18 residues. The full variable domain, in which reference TRBV25-1 and TRBJ1-6 provide the parts outside the CDR3, is EADIYQTPRYLVIGTGKKITLECSQTMGHDKMYWYQQDPGMELHLIHYSYGVNSTEKGDLSSESTVSRIRTEHFPLTLESARPSHTSQYLCASSEFGQGAWGDSPLHFGNGTRLTVT.